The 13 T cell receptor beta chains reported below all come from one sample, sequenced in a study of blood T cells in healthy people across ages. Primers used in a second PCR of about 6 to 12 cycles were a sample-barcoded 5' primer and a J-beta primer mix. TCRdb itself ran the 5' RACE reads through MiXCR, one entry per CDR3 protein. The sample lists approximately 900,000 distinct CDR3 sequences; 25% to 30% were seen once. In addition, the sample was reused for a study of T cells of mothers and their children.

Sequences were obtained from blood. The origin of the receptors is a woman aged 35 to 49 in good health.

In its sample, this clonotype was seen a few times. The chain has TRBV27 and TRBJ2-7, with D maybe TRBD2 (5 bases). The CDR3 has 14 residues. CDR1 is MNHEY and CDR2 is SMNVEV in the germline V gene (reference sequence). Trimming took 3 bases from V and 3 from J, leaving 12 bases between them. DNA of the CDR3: TGTGCCAGCAGTTTGGTTGAGGGTCTCTACGAGCAGTACTTC. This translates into CASSLVEGLYEQYF.

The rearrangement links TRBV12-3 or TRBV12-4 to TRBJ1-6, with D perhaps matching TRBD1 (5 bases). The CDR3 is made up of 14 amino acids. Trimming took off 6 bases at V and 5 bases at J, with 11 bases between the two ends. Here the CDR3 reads CASREDRNNSPLHF. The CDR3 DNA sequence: TGTGCCAGCAGGGAAGACAGAAATAATTCACCCCTCCACTTT.

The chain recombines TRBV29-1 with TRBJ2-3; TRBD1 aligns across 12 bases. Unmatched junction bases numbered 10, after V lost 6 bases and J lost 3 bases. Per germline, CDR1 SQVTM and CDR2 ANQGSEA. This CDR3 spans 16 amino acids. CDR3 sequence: CSVEDRDRGRTDTQYF. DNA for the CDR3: TGCAGCGTCGAGGACCGGGACAGGGGGCGGACAGATACGCAGTATTTT.

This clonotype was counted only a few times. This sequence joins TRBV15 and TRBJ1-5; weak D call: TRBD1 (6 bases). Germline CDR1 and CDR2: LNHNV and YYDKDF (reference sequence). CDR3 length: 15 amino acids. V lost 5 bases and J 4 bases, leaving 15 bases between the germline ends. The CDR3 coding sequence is TGTGCCACCAGCGAGTGGGGGCGCAGAAATCAGCCCCAGCATTTT. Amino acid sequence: CATSEWGRRNQPQHF.

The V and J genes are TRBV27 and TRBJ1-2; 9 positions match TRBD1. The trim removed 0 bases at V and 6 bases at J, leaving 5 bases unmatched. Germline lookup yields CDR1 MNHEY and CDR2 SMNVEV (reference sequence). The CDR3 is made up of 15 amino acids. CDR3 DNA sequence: TGTGCCAGCAGTTTATCGAGGGACAGGGTGGATGGCTACACCTTC. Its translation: CASSLSRDRVDGYTF.

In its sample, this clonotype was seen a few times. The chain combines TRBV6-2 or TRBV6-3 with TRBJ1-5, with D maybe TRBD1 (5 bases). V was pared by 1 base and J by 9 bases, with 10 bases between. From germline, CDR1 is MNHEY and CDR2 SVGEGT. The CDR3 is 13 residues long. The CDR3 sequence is CASSYYGGAPQHF. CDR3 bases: TGTGCCAGCAGTTACTATGGTGGGGCGCCCCAGCATTTT.

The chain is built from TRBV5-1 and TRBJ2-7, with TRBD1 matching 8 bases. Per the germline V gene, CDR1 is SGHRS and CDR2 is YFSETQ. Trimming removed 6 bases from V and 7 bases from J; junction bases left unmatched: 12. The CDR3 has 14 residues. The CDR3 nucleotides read TGCGCCAGCACCCCGCTACCGACAGGGGAAGAGCAGTACTTC. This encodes CASTPLPTGEEQYF.

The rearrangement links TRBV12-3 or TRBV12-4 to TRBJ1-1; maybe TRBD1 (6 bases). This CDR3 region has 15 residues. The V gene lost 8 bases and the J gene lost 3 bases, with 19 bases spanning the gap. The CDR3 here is CASQRTDSPYTEAFF. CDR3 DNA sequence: TGTGCCAGCCAAAGGACGGACAGCCCTTACACTGAAGCTTTCTTT.

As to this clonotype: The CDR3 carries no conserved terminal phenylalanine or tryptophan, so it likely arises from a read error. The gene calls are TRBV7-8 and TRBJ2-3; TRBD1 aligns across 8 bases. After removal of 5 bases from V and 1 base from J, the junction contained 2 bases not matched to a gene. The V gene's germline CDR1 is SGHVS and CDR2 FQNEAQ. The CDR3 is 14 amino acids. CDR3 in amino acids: CASSAQGGTDTQYL. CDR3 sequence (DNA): TGTGCCAGCAGCGCACAGGGGGGCACAGATACGCAGTATTTG.

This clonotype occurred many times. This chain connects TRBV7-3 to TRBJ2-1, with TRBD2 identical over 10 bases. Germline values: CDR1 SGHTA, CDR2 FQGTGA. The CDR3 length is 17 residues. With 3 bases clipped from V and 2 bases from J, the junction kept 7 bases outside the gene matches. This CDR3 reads CASSFGASGGAYNEQFF. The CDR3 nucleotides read TGTGCCAGCAGCTTTGGGGCTAGCGGGGGCGCCTACAATGAGCAGTTCTTC. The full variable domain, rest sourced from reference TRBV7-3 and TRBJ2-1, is GAGVSQTPSNKVTEKGKYVELRCDPISGHTALYWYRQSLGQGPEFLIYFQGTGAADDSGLPNDRFFAVRPEGSVSTLKIQRTERGDSAVYLCASSFGASGGAYNEQFFGPGTRLTVL.

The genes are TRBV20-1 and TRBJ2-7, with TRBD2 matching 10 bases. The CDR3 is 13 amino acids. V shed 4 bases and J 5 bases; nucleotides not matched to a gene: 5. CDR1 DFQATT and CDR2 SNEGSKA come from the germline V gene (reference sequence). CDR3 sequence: CSATSGGAHEQYF. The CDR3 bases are TGCAGTGCTACTAGCGGGGGAGCCCACGAGCAGTACTTC.

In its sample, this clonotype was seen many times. The CDR3 sequence: CASSPFIRRSKNIQYF. The CDR3 DNA reads TGTGCCAGCAGTCCCTTCATCCGGAGGTCCAAAAACATTCAGTACTTC. The genes are TRBV27 and TRBJ2-4; D might be TRBD2 (5 bases). This CDR3 contains 16 residues. The germline V and J ends were trimmed by 5 bases and 2 bases, with 16 bases remaining between them. Germline values: CDR1 MNHEY, CDR2 SMNVEV (reference sequence).

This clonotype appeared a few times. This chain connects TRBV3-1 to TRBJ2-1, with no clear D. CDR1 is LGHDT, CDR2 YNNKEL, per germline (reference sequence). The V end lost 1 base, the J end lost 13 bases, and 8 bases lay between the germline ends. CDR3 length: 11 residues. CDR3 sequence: CASSQARSQFF. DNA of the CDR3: TGTGCCAGCAGCCAAGCGAGATCTCAGTTCTTC.